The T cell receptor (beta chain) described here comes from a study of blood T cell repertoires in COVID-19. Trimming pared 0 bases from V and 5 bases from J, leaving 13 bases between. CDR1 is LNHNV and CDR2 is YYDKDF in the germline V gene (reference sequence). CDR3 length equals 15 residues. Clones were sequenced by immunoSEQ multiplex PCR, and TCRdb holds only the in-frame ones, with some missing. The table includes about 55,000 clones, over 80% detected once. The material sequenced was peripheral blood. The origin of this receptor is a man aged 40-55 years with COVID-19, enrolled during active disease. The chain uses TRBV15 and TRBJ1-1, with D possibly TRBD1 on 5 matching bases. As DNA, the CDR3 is TGTGCCACCAGCAGAGACAGGGATCGGTATACTGAAGCTTTCTTT. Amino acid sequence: CATSRDRDRYTEAFF.